One and the same sample provided the 22 T cell receptor beta chains below, sequenced in a study of beta chain features in type 1 diabetes. Every bit of the isolated RNA underwent reverse transcription, so sequencing read expressed TCRB transcripts. The method was immunoSEQ multiplex PCR; TCRdb's version includes in-frame clones alone and lacks a portion of them. The sample carries 400,000 to 550,000 clones, over 9.5% recorded once. Source material: naive CD4+ T cells from blood. Receptors were obtained from a young woman in good health.

The chain couples TRBV28 to TRBJ1-2, with TRBD1 matching over 8 bases. V shed 6 bases, J shed 0 bases, and the junction held 3 bases outside the gene matches. The CDR3 spans 14 residues. From germline, CDR1 is MDHEN and CDR2 SYDVKM. The CDR3 region has the DNA TGTGCCAGCAGGGAGACAGGGGCTAACTATGGCTACACCTTC. Translating it yields CASRETGANYGYTF.

A few counts support this clone. The chain combines TRBV14 with TRBJ2-1; no clear D gene. The CDR3 runs to 12 residues. The germline V gene has CDR1 SGHDN and CDR2 FVKESK. Trimming left V 5 bases short and J 8 bases short, with 10 bases between. The CDR3 nucleotides read TGTGCCAGCAGCTCTCGTTTCGATGAGCAGTTCTTC. Protein product: CASSSRFDEQFF. The full variable domain, rest sourced from reference TRBV14 and TRBJ2-1, is EAGVTQFPSHSVIEKGQTVTLRCDPISGHDNLYWYRRVMGKEIKFLLHFVKESKQDESGMPNNRFLAERTGGTYSTLKVQPAELEDSGVYFCASSSRFDEQFFGPGTRLTVL.

The rearrangement links TRBV5-4 to TRBJ2-1; the match to TRBD1 covers 10 bases. Germline loops: CDR1 SGHNT, CDR2 YYREEE (reference sequence). The CDR3 extends over 15 amino acids. After removal of 3 bases from V and 4 bases from J, the junction contained 4 bases not matched to a gene. The CDR3 DNA reads as TGTGCCAGCAGCTCCGGGACAGGGGAGTACAATGAGCAGTTCTTC. As protein: CASSSGTGEYNEQFF.

In its sample, this clone was seen a few times. The chain carries TRBV10-3 and TRBJ2-1; 8 nucleotides agree with TRBD2. The CDR3 runs 15 residues. Germline V gene sequence: CDR1 ENHRY, CDR2 SYGVKD. With V trimmed by 5 bases and J by 2 bases, 5 bases remained unmatched. This chain's CDR3 is CAISQTGLAYNEQFF. For the CDR3, the DNA is TGTGCCATCAGTCAAACGGGACTAGCCTACAATGAGCAGTTCTTC.

The chain links TRBV18 to TRBJ1-2; D remains ambiguous. V was clipped by 0 bases and J by 4 bases, with 9 bases between them. The length of the CDR3 is 14 residues. Germline V lookup: CDR1 KGHSH, CDR2 LQKENI. The CDR3 DNA follows: TGTGCCAGCTCACCACCGGGCCCCCTCTATGGCTACACCTTC. It encodes CASSPPGPLYGYTF.

This chain joins TRBV7-9 and TRBJ1-3; D remains ambiguous. Trimming took off 7 bases at V and 1 base at J, with 14 bases between the two ends. CDR1 and CDR2 (germline): SEHNR, FQNEAQ (reference sequence). The CDR3 contains 15 residues. CDR3 sequence: CASTIGVKSGNTIYF. Here the CDR3 DNA reads TGTGCCAGCACCATCGGGGTAAAATCTGGAAACACCATATATTTT.

This clone was observed a few times. This chain uses TRBV7-2 with TRBJ2-3; D unresolved. This CDR3 is 12 amino acids long. The germline CDR1 and CDR2 sequences are SGHTA and FQGNSA. The V and J ends lost 5 bases and 11 bases respectively, with 14 bases between them. CDR3 sequence reads: CASSPNGAGQYF. The CDR3 nucleotides are TGTGCCAGCAGCCCAAACGGAGCAGGGCAGTATTTT.

V gene TRBV18 combines with J gene TRBJ2-1; D is uncertain. This CDR3 has 15 amino acids. Germline values: CDR1 KGHSH, CDR2 LQKENI. Between the trimmed V and J ends, which lost 6 bases and 8 bases, there was a span of 20 bases. CDR3 sequence reads: CASSQFKLNMDEQFF. The CDR3, as DNA: TGTGCCAGCTCCCAATTTAAGTTGAACATGGATGAGCAGTTCTTC. Full variable domain (remainder filled in from reference TRBV18 and TRBJ2-1): NAGVMQNPRHLVRRRGQEARLRCSPMKGHSHVYWYRQLPEEGLKFMVYLQKENIIDESGMPKERFSAEFPKEGPSILRIQQVVRGDSAAYFCASSQFKLNMDEQFFGPGTRLTVL.

This clone was counted between two and nine times. This chain joins TRBV6-1 and TRBJ1-1, with no clear D. Between the trimmed V and J ends, which lost 7 bases and 4 bases, there was a span of 10 bases. CDR1 MNHNS and CDR2 SASEGT come from the germline V gene. The CDR3 has 12 residues. The chain's CDR3 is CASKLQTTEAFF. The CDR3 nucleotides are TGTGCCAGCAAATTACAGACCACTGAAGCTTTCTTT.

This clone was observed a handful of times. This chain connects TRBV29-1 to TRBJ2-7, with 8 bases lining up with TRBD1. CDR1 and CDR2 (germline): SQVTM, ANQGSEA. The ends lost 7 bases at V and 4 bases at J; junction bases unmatched: 12. There are 14 residues in the CDR3. For the CDR3, the DNA is TGCAGCGCCAGGGGACAGGTAATTAAATACGAGCAGTACTTC. It codes for CSARGQVIKYEQYF.

In its sample, this clone was seen a few times. The chain employs TRBV6-1 and TRBJ2-3, with D hard to call. This CDR3 has 12 amino acids. V was shortened by 1 base and J by 9 bases, with 8 bases between the two germline ends. The V gene's germline CDR1 is MNHNS and CDR2 SASEGT. The CDR3 region has the DNA TGTGCCAGCAGTGAAGTCGGCCTAACGCAGTATTTT. Its translation is CASSEVGLTQYF.

This clone was counted between two and nine times. The chain has TRBV7-2 and TRBJ1-1; tentatively, D is TRBD1 (5 bases). Trimming took 5 bases from V and 1 from J, leaving 11 bases between them. Germline CDR1 is SGHTA and CDR2 is FQGNSA. This CDR3 spans 14 amino acids. The DNA for the CDR3 is TGTGCCAGCAGCCAGGGACGTAGGAACACTGAAGCTTTCTTT. This gives the protein CASSQGRRNTEAFF.

V gene TRBV29-1 combines with J gene TRBJ2-7, with 10 bases fitting TRBD1. This CDR3 is 13 amino acids long. Germline-derived CDR1 and CDR2 are SQVTM and ANQGSEA. V lost 6 bases, J lost 6 bases, and 8 bases stayed unmatched. The CDR3 is CSVTGQGGCEQYF. CDR3 nucleotide sequence: TGCAGCGTGACAGGACAGGGGGGGTGCGAGCAGTACTTC.

In this sample, this clone turned up a few times. The chain uses TRBV7-8 and TRBJ2-1; unclear D gene. CDR1 is SGHVS and CDR2 is FQNEAQ in the germline V gene. The CDR3 contains 11 residues. V was clipped by 5 bases and J by 10 bases, with 9 bases between them. CDR3 nucleotide sequence: TGTGCCAGCAGCCGAATTACGGAGCAGTTCTTC. Translated, it gives CASSRITEQFF.

The J gene is TRBJ2-5, the V gene TRBV2, with 7 positions matching TRBD2. The junction had 6 bases not matched to a gene; V was cut back by 3 bases and J by 5 bases. Germline V gene lookup returns CDR1 SNHLY and CDR2 FYNNEI. The CDR3 is made up of 14 amino acids. This CDR3 is CASSERLAWETQYF. The CDR3 DNA reads TGTGCCAGCAGTGAGAGACTAGCCTGGGAGACCCAGTACTTC.

The V call is TRBV18, the J call TRBJ1-2; D gene unclear. CDR1 is KGHSH, CDR2 LQKENI, per germline. There are 14 residues in the CDR3. Trimming cost V 0 bases and J 4 bases, with 9 bases left between them. CDR3 amino acids: CASSPPATFYGYTF. Written as DNA, the CDR3 is TGTGCCAGCTCACCACCCGCGACATTCTATGGCTACACCTTC.

This clone was counted a few times. V usage is TRBV18 and J usage is TRBJ2-1; 7 nucleotides align to TRBD2. Per germline, CDR1 KGHSH and CDR2 LQKENI. J lost 6 bases, V lost 2 bases, and 7 bases had no gene match. The CDR3 covers 15 residues. The DNA of the CDR3 is TGTGCCAGCTCACCATCGCGGGGGAGCTTCAATGAGCAGTTCTTC. Its protein product is CASSPSRGSFNEQFF.

This chain connects TRBV6-5 to TRBJ2-6; 7 positions match TRBD2. The CDR3 runs to 11 residues. Trimming removed 4 bases from V and 15 bases from J; junction bases left unmatched: 3. CDR1 is MNHEY, CDR2 SVGAGI, per germline. The CDR3 spells CASSSGGGLTF. The CDR3 DNA reads as TGTGCCAGCAGTTCGGGAGGCGGCCTGACTTTC.

The sample holds a few counts of this clone. The V gene is TRBV13, the J gene TRBJ2-7, with D possibly being TRBD1 or TRBD2 (6 bases each). CDR1 and CDR2 (germline): PRHDT, FYEKMQ (reference sequence). The V gene lost 5 bases and the J gene lost 2 bases, with 16 bases spanning the gap. CDR3 length: 15 amino acids. This chain's CDR3 is CASSRGTRGAYEQYV. In DNA form, the CDR3 reads TGTGCCAGCAGCCGCGGGACAAGAGGGGCCTACGAGCAGTACGTC.

The rearrangement uses TRBV2 and TRBJ1-3, with D unresolved. The V and J ends lost 2 bases and 4 bases respectively, with 15 bases between them. The CDR3 consists of 16 residues. Germline-derived CDR1 and CDR2 are SNHLY and FYNNEI. Written as DNA, the CDR3 is TGTGCCAGCAGTGAATTCGTGCCGGGGTACGGAAACACCATATATTTT. Amino acids: CASSEFVPGYGNTIYF.

V is TRBV7-3 and J is TRBJ2-6; TRBD1 matches 7 bases. With 5 bases clipped from V and 0 bases from J, the junction kept 7 bases outside the gene matches. The CDR3 is made up of 17 amino acids. CDR1 and CDR2 from the germline V gene are SGHTA and FQGTGA. The CDR3, as DNA: TGTGCCAGCAGCCCCTGGACAGGAACCTCTGGGGCCAACGTCCTGACTTTC. The encoded protein is CASSPWTGTSGANVLTF.

The gene calls are TRBV4-2 and TRBJ2-5; tentatively, D is TRBD1 (6 bases). Germline V gives CDR1 LGHNA, CDR2 YNFKEQ. V gave up 4 bases and J gave up 5 bases, with 17 bases separating them. CDR3 size: 15 residues. The CDR3 is CASSPLLGRGETQYF. CDR3 bases: TGTGCCAGCAGCCCCCTGCTCGGCAGGGGTGAGACCCAGTACTTC.